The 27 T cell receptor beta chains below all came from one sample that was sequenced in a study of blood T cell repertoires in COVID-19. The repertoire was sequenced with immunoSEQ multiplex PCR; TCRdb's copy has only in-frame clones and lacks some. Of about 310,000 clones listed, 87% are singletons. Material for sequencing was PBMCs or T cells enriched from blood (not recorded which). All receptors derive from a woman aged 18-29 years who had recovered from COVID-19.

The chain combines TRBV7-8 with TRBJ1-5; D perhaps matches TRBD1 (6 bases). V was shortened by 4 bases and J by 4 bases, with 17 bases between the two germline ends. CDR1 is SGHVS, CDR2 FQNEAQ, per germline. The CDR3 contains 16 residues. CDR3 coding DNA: TGTGCCAGCAGCTCCATCCGAACAGGGATAAATCAGCCCCAGCATTTT. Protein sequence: CASSSIRTGINQPQHF.

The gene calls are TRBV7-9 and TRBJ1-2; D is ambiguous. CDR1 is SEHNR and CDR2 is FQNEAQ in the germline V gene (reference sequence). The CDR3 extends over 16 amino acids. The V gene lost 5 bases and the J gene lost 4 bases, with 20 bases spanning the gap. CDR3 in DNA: TGTGCCAGCAGCCCCCTACGAGGGCCAGGCCCCTATGGCTACACCTTC. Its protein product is CASSPLRGPGPYGYTF. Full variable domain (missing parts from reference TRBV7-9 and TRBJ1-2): DTGVSQNPRHKITKRGQNVTFRCDPISEHNRLYWYRQTLGQGPEFLTYFQNEAQLEKSRLLSDRFSAERPKGSFSTLEIQRTEQGDSAMYLCASSPLRGPGPYGYTFGSGTRLTVV.

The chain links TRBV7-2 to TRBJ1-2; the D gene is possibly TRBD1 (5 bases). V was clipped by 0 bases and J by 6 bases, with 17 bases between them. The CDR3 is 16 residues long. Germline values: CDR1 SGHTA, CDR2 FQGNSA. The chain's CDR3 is CASSLARGASGNGYTF. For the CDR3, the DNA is TGTGCCAGCAGCTTAGCCCGAGGGGCTAGCGGAAATGGCTACACCTTC.

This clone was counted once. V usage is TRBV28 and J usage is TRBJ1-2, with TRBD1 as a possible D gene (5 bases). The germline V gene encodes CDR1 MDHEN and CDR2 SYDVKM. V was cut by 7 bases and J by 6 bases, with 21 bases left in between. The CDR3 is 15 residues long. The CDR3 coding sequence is TGTGCCAGCAAGGGGATCGGCCTCCTTCCGGATGGCTACACCTTC. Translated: CASKGIGLLPDGYTF.

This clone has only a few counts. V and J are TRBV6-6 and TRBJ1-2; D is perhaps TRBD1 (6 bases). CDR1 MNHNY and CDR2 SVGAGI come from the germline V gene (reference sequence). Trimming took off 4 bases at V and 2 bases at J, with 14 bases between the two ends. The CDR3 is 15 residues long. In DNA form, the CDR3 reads TGTGCCAGCAGTTCACAGGGCCAGGTGAACTATGGCTACACCTTC. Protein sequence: CASSSQGQVNYGYTF.

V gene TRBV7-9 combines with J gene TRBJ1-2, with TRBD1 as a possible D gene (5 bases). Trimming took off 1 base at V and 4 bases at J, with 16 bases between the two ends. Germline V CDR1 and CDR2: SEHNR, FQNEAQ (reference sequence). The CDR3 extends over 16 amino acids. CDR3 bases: TGTGCCAGCAGCTTAGGACAGTTTAAAGCCCTCTATGGCTACACCTTC. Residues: CASSLGQFKALYGYTF.

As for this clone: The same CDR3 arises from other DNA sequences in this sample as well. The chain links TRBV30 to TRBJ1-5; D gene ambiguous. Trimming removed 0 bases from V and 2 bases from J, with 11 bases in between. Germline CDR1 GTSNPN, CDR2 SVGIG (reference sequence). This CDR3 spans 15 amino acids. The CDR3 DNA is TGTGCCTGGAGTGTGGGTGGCGGGGGCAATCAGCCCCAGCATTTT. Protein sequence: CAWSVGGGGNQPQHF. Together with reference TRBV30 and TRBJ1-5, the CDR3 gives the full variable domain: SQTIHQWPATLVQPVGSPLSLECTVEGTSNPNLYWYRQAAGRGLQLLFYSVGIGQISSEVPQNLSASRPQDRQFILSSKKLLLSDSGFYLCAWSVGGGGNQPQHFGDGTRLSIL.

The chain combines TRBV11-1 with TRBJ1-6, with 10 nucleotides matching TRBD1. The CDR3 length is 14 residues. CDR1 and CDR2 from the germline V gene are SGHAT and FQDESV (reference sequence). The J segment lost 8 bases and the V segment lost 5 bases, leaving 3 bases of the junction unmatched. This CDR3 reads CASSPGQGYSPLHF. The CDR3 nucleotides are TGTGCCAGCAGCCCGGGACAGGGGTATTCACCCCTCCACTTT.

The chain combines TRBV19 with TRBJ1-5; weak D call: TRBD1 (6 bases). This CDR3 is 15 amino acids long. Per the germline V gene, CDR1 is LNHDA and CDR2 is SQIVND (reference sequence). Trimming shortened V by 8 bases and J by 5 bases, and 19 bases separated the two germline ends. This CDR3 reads CASQDQGGGDQPQHF. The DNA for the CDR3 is TGTGCCAGTCAAGACCAGGGAGGGGGGGATCAGCCCCAGCATTTT.

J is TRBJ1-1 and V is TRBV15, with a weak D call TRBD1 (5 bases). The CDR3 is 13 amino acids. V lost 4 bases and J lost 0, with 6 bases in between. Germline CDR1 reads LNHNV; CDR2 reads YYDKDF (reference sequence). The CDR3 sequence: CATSNRMNTEAFF. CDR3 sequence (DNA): TGTGCCACCAGCAACAGGATGAACACTGAAGCTTTCTTT.

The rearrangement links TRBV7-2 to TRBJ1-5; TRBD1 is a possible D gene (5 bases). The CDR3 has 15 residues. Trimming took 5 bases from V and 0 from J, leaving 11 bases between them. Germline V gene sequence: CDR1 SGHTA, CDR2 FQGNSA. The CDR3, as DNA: TGTGCCAGCAGCCCCCCGACAGCTAGCAATCAGCCCCAGCATTTT. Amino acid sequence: CASSPPTASNQPQHF.

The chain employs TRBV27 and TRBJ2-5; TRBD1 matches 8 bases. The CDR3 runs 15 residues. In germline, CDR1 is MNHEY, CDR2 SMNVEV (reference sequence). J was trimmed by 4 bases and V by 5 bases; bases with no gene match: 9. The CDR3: CASSTTGGAGETQYF. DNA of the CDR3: TGTGCCAGCAGTACTACAGGGGGTGCTGGAGAGACCCAGTACTTC.

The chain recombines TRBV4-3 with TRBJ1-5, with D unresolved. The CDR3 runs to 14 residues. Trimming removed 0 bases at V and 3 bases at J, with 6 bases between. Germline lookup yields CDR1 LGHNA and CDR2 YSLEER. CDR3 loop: CASSQDRFNQPQHF. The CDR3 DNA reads TGCGCCAGCAGCCAAGACAGATTCAATCAGCCCCAGCATTTT.

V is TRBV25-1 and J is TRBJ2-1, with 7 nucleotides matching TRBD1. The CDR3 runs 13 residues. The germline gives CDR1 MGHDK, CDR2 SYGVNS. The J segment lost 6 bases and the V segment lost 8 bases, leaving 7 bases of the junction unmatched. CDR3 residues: CASGRQGINEQFF. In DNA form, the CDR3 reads TGTGCCAGCGGCCGACAGGGAATCAATGAGCAGTTCTTC.

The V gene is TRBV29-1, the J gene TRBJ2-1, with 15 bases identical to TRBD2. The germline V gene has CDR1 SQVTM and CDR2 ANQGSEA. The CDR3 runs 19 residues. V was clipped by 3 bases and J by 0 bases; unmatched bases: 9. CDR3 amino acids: CSVDPPGTSGRSSYNEQFF. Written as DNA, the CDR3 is TGCAGCGTTGACCCTCCCGGGACTAGCGGGAGGAGCTCCTACAATGAGCAGTTCTTC.

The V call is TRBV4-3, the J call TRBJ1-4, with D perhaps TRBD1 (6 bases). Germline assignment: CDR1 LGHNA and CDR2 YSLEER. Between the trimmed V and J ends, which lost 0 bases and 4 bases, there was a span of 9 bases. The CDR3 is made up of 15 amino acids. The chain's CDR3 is CASSQEGQSNEKLFF. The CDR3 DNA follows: TGCGCCAGCAGCCAAGAAGGACAGAGTAATGAAAAACTGTTTTTT.

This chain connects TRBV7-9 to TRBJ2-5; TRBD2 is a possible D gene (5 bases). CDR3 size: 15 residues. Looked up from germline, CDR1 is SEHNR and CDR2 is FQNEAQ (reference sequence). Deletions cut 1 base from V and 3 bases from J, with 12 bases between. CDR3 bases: TGTGCCAGCAGCTTAGGGCAGGCCGGGGAAGAGACCCAGTACTTC. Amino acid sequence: CASSLGQAGEETQYF.

Here the CDR3 reads CASSYGLAGTNEQFF. In DNA form, the CDR3 reads TGTGCCAGCAGTTACGGACTAGCGGGGACCAATGAGCAGTTCTTC. This rearrangement joins TRBV6-2 or TRBV6-3 to TRBJ2-1; 12 bases map to TRBD2. CDR1 MNHEY and CDR2 SVGEGT come from the germline V gene. V trimming: 2 bases; J trimming: 6 bases; junction bases outside the gene matches: 2. This CDR3 spans 15 amino acids.

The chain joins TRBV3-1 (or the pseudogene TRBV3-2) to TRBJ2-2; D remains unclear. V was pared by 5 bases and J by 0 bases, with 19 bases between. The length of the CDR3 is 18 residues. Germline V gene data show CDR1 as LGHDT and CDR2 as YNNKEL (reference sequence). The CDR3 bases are TGTGCCAGCAGCTCCCGACGACTGCGTGAACCGAACACCGGGGAGCTGTTTTTT. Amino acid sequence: CASSSRRLREPNTGELFF.

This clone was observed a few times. This CDR3 reads CASSLNGRNTEAFF. CDR3 DNA: TGTGCCAGCAGCTTAAATGGCAGGAACACTGAAGCTTTCTTT. The chain joins TRBV7-2 to TRBJ1-1, with no clear D. The V end lost 2 bases, the J end lost 1 base, and 8 bases lay between the germline ends. The CDR3 loop spans 14 amino acids. Germline loops: CDR1 SGHTA, CDR2 FQGNSA.

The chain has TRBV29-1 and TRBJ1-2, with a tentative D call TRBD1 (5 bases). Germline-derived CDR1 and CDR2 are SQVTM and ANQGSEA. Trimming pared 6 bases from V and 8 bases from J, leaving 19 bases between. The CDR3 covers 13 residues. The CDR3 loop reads CSVDPGHIMGYTF. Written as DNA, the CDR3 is TGCAGCGTCGATCCAGGACATATCATGGGCTACACCTTC.

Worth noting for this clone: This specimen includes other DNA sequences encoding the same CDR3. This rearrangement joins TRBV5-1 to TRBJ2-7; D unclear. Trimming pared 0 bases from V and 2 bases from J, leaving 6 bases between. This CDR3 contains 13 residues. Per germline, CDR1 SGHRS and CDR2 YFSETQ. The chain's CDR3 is CASSLDGTYEQYF. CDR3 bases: TGCGCCAGCAGCTTGGACGGTACCTACGAGCAGTACTTC. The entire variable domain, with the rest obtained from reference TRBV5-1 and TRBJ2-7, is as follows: KAGVTQTPRYLIKTRGQQVTLSCSPISGHRSVSWYQQTPGQGLQFLFEYFSETQRNKGNFPGRFSGRQFSNSRSEMNVSTLELGDSALYLCASSLDGTYEQYFGPGTRLTVT.

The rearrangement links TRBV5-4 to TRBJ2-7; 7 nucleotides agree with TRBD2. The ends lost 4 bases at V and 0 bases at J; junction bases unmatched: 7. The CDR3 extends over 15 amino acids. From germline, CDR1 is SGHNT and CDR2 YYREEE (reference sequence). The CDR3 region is CASSRAGVLSYEQYF. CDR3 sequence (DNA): TGTGCCAGCAGCCGGGCGGGGGTCCTCTCCTACGAGCAGTACTTC.

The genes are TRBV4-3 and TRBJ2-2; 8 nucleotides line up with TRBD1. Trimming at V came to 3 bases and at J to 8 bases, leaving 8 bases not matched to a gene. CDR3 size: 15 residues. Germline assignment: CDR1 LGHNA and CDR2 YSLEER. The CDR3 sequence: CASSQATGGEGELFF. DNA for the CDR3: TGCGCCAGCAGCCAGGCCACAGGGGGTGAGGGGGAGCTGTTTTTT.

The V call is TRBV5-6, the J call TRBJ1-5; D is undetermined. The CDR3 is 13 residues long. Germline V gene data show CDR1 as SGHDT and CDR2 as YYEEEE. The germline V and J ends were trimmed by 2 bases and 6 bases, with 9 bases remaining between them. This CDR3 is CASSLSRVQPQHF. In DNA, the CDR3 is TGTGCCAGCAGCTTATCCCGGGTTCAGCCCCAGCATTTT. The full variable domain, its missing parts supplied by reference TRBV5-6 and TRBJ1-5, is DAGVTQSPTHLIKTRGQQVTLRCSPKSGHDTVSWYQQALGQGPQFIFQYYEEEERQRGNFPDRFSGHQFPNYSSELNVNALLLGDSALYLCASSLSRVQPQHFGDGTRLSIL.

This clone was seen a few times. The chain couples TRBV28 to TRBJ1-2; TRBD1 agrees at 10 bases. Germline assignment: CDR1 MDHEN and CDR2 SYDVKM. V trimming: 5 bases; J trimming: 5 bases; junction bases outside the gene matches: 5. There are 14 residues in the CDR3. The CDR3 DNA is TGTGCCAGCAGTCCCCCGGGACAGGGGTATGGCTACACCTTC. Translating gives CASSPPGQGYGYTF.

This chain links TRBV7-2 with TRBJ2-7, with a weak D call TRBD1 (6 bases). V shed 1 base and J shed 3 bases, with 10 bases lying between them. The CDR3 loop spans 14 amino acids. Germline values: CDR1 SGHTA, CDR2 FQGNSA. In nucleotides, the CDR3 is TGTGCCAGCAGCTTAGTGGGCAGGGGCTACGAGCAGTACTTC. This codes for CASSLVGRGYEQYF.